The clone carrying this T cell receptor (beta chain) appeared many times. Antigen unknown. This sample was taken from a study of T-cell reconstitution after alpha-beta-depleted transplantation in children. The germline gives CDR1 SGHDT, CDR2 YYEEEE. The CDR3 loop spans 14 amino acids. V was trimmed by 7 bases and J by 0 bases, leaving 12 bases between them. TCRbeta library preparation incorporated unique molecular identifiers. A single record per CDR3 protein comes from TCRdb applying MiXCR to the PCR reads. The profile shows about 160,000 distinct CDR3 sequences, approximately 10% of them singletons. General study findings and limits: One year post-transplant, T-cell counts and diversity were largely derived from T cells produced anew.

This rearrangement joins TRBV5-6 to TRBJ2-3; D gene uncertain. The TCR was taken from a boy aged 2-15 years with acute myeloid leukemia, due to receive a stem cell transplant. This specimen consisted of PBMCs, obtained before TCRalphabeta/CD19-depleted stem cell transplant. CDR3 DNA: TGTGCCAGCCGACCCCTGGCTAGCACAGATACGCAGTATTTT. This sequence encodes CASRPLASTDTQYF.